The 18 T cell receptor beta chains presented below share a single source sample, sequenced in a study of cytomegalovirus exposure and HLA in healthy donors. Researchers ran the PCR with 60 Vbeta and 13 Jbeta primers. Profiling relied on immunoSEQ multiplex PCR, and the TCRdb table lists in-frame clones only, not all of them. Among 200,000 to 250,000 clones, just under 85% were seen once, and the ten largest hold about 0.6%. The sequenced material came from PBMCs. These receptor sequences come from a woman in her thirties or forties in good health and CMV-seronegative.

For this clone: A read error may produce the germline difference seen at one junction end. The V call is TRBV19, the J call TRBJ1-5; TRBD1 might be the D (6 bases). CDR3 length: 13 residues. CDR1 LNHDA and CDR2 SQIVND come from the germline V gene (reference sequence). CDR3 sequence reads: CASSLDRMQPQHF. CDR3 in DNA: TGTGCCAGTAGTTTAGACAGGATGCAGCCCCAGCATTTT.

V and J are TRBV6-1 and TRBJ1-2, with 7 bases identical to TRBD1. With V trimmed by 6 bases and J by 3 bases, 4 bases remained unmatched. From germline, CDR1 is MNHNS and CDR2 SASEGT. The CDR3 is made up of 13 amino acids. The CDR3 nucleotides are TGTGCCAGCAGATTAGACAGGGACTATGGCTACACCTTC. Its translation is CASRLDRDYGYTF.

This sequence joins TRBV18 and TRBJ1-1; 7 bases line up with TRBD1. This CDR3 region has 14 residues. The junction had 5 bases not matched to a gene; V was cut back by 3 bases and J by 4 bases. CDR1 is KGHSH and CDR2 is LQKENI in the germline V gene. CDR3 DNA: TGTGCCAGCTCACCCACAGGGGAAGGCACTGAAGCTTTCTTT. Its translation is CASSPTGEGTEAFF.

The chain joins TRBV27 to TRBJ1-6, with D uncertain. The V gene's germline CDR1 is MNHEY and CDR2 SMNVEV (reference sequence). The V end was cut by 4 bases, the J end by 0 bases, with 7 bases between. The CDR3 length is 15 residues. DNA for the CDR3: TGTGCCAGCAGTTATAGGAGCTCCTATAATTCACCCCTCCACTTT. It codes for CASSYRSSYNSPLHF.

The chain employs TRBV4-3 and TRBJ2-2; D is perhaps TRBD2 (5 bases). The V gene's germline CDR1 is LGHNA and CDR2 YSLEER. The CDR3 has 16 amino acids. Trimming left V 5 bases short and J 6 bases short, with 19 bases between. CDR3 DNA sequence: TGCGCCAGCAGCGACTCCGGCGCGGGCGGCGCCGGGGAGCTGTTTTTT. It yields the protein CASSDSGAGGAGELFF.

The chain is built from TRBV19 and TRBJ1-2; 7 nucleotides align to TRBD1. Trimming took 9 bases from V and 5 from J; bases not matched to a gene: 6. From germline, CDR1 is LNHDA and CDR2 SQIVND (reference sequence). The CDR3 has 12 amino acids. DNA for the CDR3: TGTGCCAGCAAACAGGGGTCTTATGGCTACACCTTC. Protein sequence: CASKQGSYGYTF. Using reference TRBV19 and TRBJ1-2 for the parts outside the CDR3, the full variable domain is DGGITQSPKYLFRKEGQNVTLSCEQNLNHDAMYWYRQDPGQGLRLIYYSQIVNDFQKGDIAEGYSVSREKKESFPLTVTSAQKNPTAFYLCASKQGSYGYTFGSGTRLTVV.

The gene calls are TRBV30 and TRBJ2-7; the match to TRBD2 covers 7 bases. Germline CDR1 and CDR2: GTSNPN and SVGIG (reference sequence). The CDR3 extends over 11 amino acids. Trimming at V came to 4 bases and at J to 7 bases, leaving 4 bases not matched to a gene. The CDR3 DNA sequence: TGTGCCTGGAAAGGGACTAAAGAGCAGTACTTC. Translating gives CAWKGTKEQYF. The whole variable domain, filled in from reference TRBV30 and TRBJ2-7, reads SQTIHQWPATLVQPVGSPLSLECTVEGTSNPNLYWYRQAAGRGLQLLFYSVGIGQISSEVPQNLSASRPQDRQFILSSKKLLLSDSGFYLCAWKGTKEQYFGPGTRLTVT.

This clone was seen more than once but under ten times. The genes are TRBV27 and TRBJ1-2, with 9 nucleotides matching TRBD1. The V segment lost 3 bases and the J segment 9 bases; nucleotides outside the gene matches: 17. Germline CDR1 is MNHEY and CDR2 is SMNVEV (reference sequence). The CDR3 is made up of 17 amino acids. CDR3 bases: TGTGCCAGCAGTTTGGCGGGGACAGGGCTTGGGCCTGCTCGCTACACCTTC. Amino acids: CASSLAGTGLGPARYTF.

This sequence joins TRBV10-3 and TRBJ2-1; no reliable D call. V lost 8 bases to trimming and J lost 1 base, with 15 bases between them. The CDR3 runs 15 residues. Germline values: CDR1 ENHRY, CDR2 SYGVKD. The CDR3 DNA is TGTGCCATCTCAAGAGGAGAAGCTTCCTACAATGAGCAGTTCTTC. Residues: CAISRGEASYNEQFF.

The chain employs TRBV7-9 and TRBJ1-1, with D hard to call. V was shortened by 4 bases and J by 7 bases, with 10 bases between the two germline ends. The CDR3 length is 12 residues. Per germline, CDR1 SEHNR and CDR2 FQNEAQ (reference sequence). CDR3 sequence: CASSSPPGEAFF. The CDR3, as DNA: TGTGCCAGCAGCTCCCCCCCGGGTGAAGCTTTCTTT. Full variable domain (missing parts from reference TRBV7-9 and TRBJ1-1): DTGVSQNPRHKITKRGQNVTFRCDPISEHNRLYWYRQTLGQGPEFLTYFQNEAQLEKSRLLSDRFSAERPKGSFSTLEIQRTEQGDSAMYLCASSSPPGEAFFGQGTRLTVV.

The J gene is TRBJ2-3, the V gene TRBV2; D is possibly TRBD1 (5 bases). Germline assignment: CDR1 SNHLY and CDR2 FYNNEI. The V end lost 7 bases, the J end lost 4 bases, and 12 bases lay between the germline ends. The CDR3 totals 13 residues. CDR3 coding DNA: TGTGCCAGCATTTCAGGGTACGCAGATACGCAGTATTTT. It specifies CASISGYADTQYF.

This sequence joins TRBV9 and TRBJ2-7, with 7 positions matching TRBD1. This CDR3 has 14 residues. CDR1 SGDLS and CDR2 YYNGEE come from the germline V gene. Trimming at V came to 0 bases and at J to 2 bases, leaving 2 bases not matched to a gene. The CDR3 coding sequence is TGTGCCAGCAGCGTAGATGGGACAGCCTACGAGCAGTACTTC. It yields the protein CASSVDGTAYEQYF.

This rearrangement joins TRBV9 to TRBJ2-1, with 8 bases lining up with TRBD1. Looked up from germline, CDR1 is SGDLS and CDR2 is YYNGEE. The ends lost 4 bases at V and 5 bases at J; junction bases unmatched: 11. The CDR3 length is 16 residues. The CDR3 region has the DNA TGTGCCAGCAGCCAAACGACAGGGGCACTTCACAATGAGCAGTTCTTC. Amino acids: CASSQTTGALHNEQFF.

The chain combines TRBV19 with TRBJ1-5, with D possibly matching TRBD1 (5 bases). Deletions cut 4 bases from V and 4 bases from J, with 8 bases between. This CDR3 has 13 amino acids. Germline loops: CDR1 LNHDA, CDR2 SQIVND (reference sequence). In nucleotides, the CDR3 is TGTGCCAGTAGTAAGAACAGGAATCAGCCCCAGCATTTT. This translates into CASSKNRNQPQHF.

The chain employs TRBV9 and TRBJ1-2; D unclear. Germline lookup yields CDR1 SGDLS and CDR2 YYNGEE. V lost 0 bases to trimming and J lost 0 bases, with 12 bases between them. The CDR3 runs to 16 residues. CDR3 bases: TGTGCCAGCAGCGTAGAGGAGACGGGAGCTAACTATGGCTACACCTTC. Its protein is CASSVEETGANYGYTF.

The chain recombines TRBV10-3 with TRBJ2-7, with 7 positions matching TRBD1. CDR1 is ENHRY and CDR2 is SYGVKD in the germline V gene. V was clipped by 9 bases and J by 0 bases; unmatched bases: 5. The CDR3 runs 13 residues. As DNA, the CDR3 is TGTGCCATAACACAGGGGAGCTCCTACGAGCAGTACTTC. Translation: CAITQGSSYEQYF.

The chain carries TRBV28 and TRBJ1-6, with TRBD1 identical over 8 bases. CDR3 length: 15 residues. The V segment lost 4 bases and the J segment 11 bases; nucleotides outside the gene matches: 10. Germline lookup yields CDR1 MDHEN and CDR2 SYDVKM. This CDR3 reads CASSSPDRDGTPLHF. CDR3 nucleotides: TGTGCCAGCAGTTCCCCGGACAGGGATGGCACACCCCTCCACTTT.

J is TRBJ1-4 and V is TRBV7-2; 9 bases are shared with TRBD1. The germline V gene has CDR1 SGHTA and CDR2 FQGNSA. CDR3 size: 15 residues. V was pared by 3 bases and J by 7 bases, with 6 bases of the junction left unmatched. In DNA, the CDR3 is TGTGCCAGCAGCTTTATCTTGGACAGGGGTGAAAAACTGTTTTTT. It encodes CASSFILDRGEKLFF. Together with reference TRBV7-2 and TRBJ1-4, the CDR3 gives the full variable domain: GAGVSQSPSNKVTEKGKDVELRCDPISGHTALYWYRQSLGQGLEFLIYFQGNSAPDKSGLPSDRFSAERTGGSVSTLTIQRTQQEDSAVYLCASSFILDRGEKLFFGSGTQLSVL.